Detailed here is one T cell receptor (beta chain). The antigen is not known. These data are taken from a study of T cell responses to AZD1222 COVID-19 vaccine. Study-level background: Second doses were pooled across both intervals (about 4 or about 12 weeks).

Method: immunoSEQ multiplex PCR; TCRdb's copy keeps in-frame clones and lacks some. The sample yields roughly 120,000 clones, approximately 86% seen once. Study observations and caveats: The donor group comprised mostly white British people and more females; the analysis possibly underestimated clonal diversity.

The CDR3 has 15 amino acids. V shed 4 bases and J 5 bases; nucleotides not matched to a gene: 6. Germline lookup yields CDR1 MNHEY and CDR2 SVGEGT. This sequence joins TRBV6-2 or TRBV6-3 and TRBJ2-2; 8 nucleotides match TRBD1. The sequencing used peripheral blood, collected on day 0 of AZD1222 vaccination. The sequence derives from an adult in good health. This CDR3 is CASSSGQGGTGELFF. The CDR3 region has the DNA TGTGCCAGCAGTTCTGGACAGGGCGGGACCGGGGAGCTGTTTTTT.